This T cell receptor beta chain was profiled in a study of CD8+ T cells in alopecia areata (dated by TCRdb to 2016 to 2018). The study in broad terms: High-throughput TCRbeta sequencing was used to examine T cell clonal expansion in alopecia areata in both the C3H/HeJ mouse model and human patients. Scalp tissue and sorted CD4+ and CD8+ peripheral blood T cells from patchy and totalis/universalis alopecia areata patients and from healthy controls were covered by human TCRbeta sequencing. Scalp clonality was compared across normal scalp (n=4), patchy alopecia areata scalp (n=8), and alopecia totalis/universalis scalp (n=8). RNA was extracted with the PAXgene miRNA kit for fixed scalp, the miRNeasy kit for PBMCs, and the RNeasy kit for mouse skin. TCRbeta CDR3 regions were amplified by immunoSEQ multiplex PCR with 35 Vbeta forward and 13 Jbeta reverse primers. General study outcomes and caveats: Lesional scalp, especially in alopecia totalis/universalis, showed higher clonality and more expanded CD8+ clones than normal scalp, suggesting antigenic drive. Scalp TCR repertoire analysis is complicated because resident alphabeta T cells in normal human skin are also sequenced, whereas mouse skin is dominated by gammadelta T cells. Compared with mice, TCR sequences shared between patients were less clear, possibly partly because of HLA diversity across the patient population.

PBMCs were isolated by density centrifugation and stained for CD3, CD4 and CD8, and CD4+ and CD8+ T cells were sorted on a FACSAria. Scalp biopsies and blood samples were provided by unaffected controls. Comment on this clone: This receptor's antigen is unknown. No clone much larger than this one lies a single base away; base qualities are absent.

The protocol used for the library was the immunoSEQ multiplex PCR assay. RNA was extracted from all samples and reverse transcribed into cDNA, which served as template for TCR sequencing. First-strand cDNA was synthesized with SuperScript III using a 2:1 mix of oligo-dT and random hexamers. A synthetic immune receptor repertoire was used to measure amplification bias, and any remaining bias was corrected computationally. The paper's processing steps were these. Raw reads were preprocessed for error removal, and CDR3 was defined according to IMGT conventions as running from the conserved cysteine to phenylalanine. To get clonality, Shannon entropy was normalized by log2 of the number of productive unique TCRs and the result was subtracted from 1. Scalp TCRbeta sequences were cross-referenced with sorted blood CD4 and CD8 repertoires so that the CD4 or CD8 identity of scalp clones could be inferred. The source is immuneACCESS, and TCRdb retained only in-frame sequences with V and J called. Part of the clones is not carried over; for the studies checked, unresolved V genes explain less than half of this, and the remainder is unexplained. V, J and clone size were drawn from that table, and D and trimming were deduced from the DNA. The sample records over 150,000 clones, more than 50% of which are singletons. The top ten clonotypes cover around 5.1% of the sample.

Taken from cysteine to phenylalanine, the CDR3 has 11 residues. Kept here is only the CDR3 DNA, which spans 33 bases and is read in frame from base 1. For CDR1 and CDR2, the germline V gene (reference sequence) lists GTSNPN and SVGIG. Between the V and J ends, shortened by 2 bases and 7 bases respectively, the junction contains 9 bases. Source material: CD8+ T cells sorted from blood. The chain couples TRBV30 to TRBJ2-7; the D gene remains uncertain. The receptor comes from a human donor in good health. The CDR3 region reads CAWSSGWEQYF. The sequenced DNA: TGTGCCTGGAGTTCTGGGTGGGAGCAGTACTTC.